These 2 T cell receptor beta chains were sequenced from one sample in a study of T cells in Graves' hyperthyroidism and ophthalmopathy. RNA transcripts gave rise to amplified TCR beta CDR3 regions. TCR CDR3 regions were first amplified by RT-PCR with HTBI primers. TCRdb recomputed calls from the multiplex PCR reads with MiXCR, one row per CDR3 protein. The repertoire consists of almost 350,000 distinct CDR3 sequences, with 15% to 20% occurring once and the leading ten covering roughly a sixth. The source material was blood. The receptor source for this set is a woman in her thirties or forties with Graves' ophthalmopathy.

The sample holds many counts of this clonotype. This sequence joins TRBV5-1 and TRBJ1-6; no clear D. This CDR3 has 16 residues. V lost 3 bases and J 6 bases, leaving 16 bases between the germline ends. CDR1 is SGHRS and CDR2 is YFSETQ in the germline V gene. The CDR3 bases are TGCGCCAGCAGCTCGGAACGGACGGGATCTAATTCACCCCTCCACTTT. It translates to CASSSERTGSNSPLHF.

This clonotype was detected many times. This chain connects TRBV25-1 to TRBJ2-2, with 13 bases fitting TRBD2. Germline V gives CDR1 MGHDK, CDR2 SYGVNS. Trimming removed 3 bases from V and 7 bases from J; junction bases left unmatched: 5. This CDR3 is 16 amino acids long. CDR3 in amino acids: CASSDGLAGAIGELFF. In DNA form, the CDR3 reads TGTGCCAGCAGTGATGGACTAGCGGGAGCAATCGGGGAGCTGTTTTTT.